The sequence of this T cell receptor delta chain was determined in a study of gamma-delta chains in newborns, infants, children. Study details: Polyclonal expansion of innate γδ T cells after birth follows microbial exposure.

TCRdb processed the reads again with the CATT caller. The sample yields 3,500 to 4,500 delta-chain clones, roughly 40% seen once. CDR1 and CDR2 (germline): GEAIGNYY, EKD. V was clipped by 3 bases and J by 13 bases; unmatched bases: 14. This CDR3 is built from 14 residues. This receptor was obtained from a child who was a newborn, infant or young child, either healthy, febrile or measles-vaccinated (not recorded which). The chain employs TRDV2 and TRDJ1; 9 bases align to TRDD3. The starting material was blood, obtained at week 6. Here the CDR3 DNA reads TGTGCCTGTGACTCCATGGGGGATAGAGAGGGACACATCTTT. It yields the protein CACDSMGDREGHIF.